Listed below are T cell receptor beta chains from one sample, sequenced in a study of CD8 T cells in Susac syndrome. One entry per CDR3 protein, called by TCRdb with MiXCR from the immunoSEQ multiplex PCR reads. The sample records under 200,000 distinct CDR3 sequences, around 95% being singletons. The sequenced material came from CD4+ T cells from PBMCs. Receptors originate from a human donor in good health. Each CDR3 is given with its conserved first and last residue. Each record gives: J gene, D gene, V gene, CDR3 protein, CDR3 DNA. A D gene is named only where the DNA matches it firmly.

>TRBJ2-1|.|TRBV9
CASSVATLAQRYNEQFF
TGTGCCAGCAGCGTAGCCACTCTAGCGCAACGGTACAATGAGCAGTTCTTC
>TRBJ1-5|.|TRBV7-9
CASSLEDQPQHF
TGTGCCAGCAGCTTAGAAGATCAGCCCCAGCATTTT
>TRBJ2-3|TRBD2|TRBV30
CAWSVAGGLGTDTQYF
TGTGCCTGGAGTGTGGCGGGAGGACTGGGCACAGATACGCAGTATTTT
>TRBJ1-1|.|TRBV20-1
CSAGRDPQTEAFF
TGCAGTGCTGGCAGGGATCCCCAGACTGAAGCTTTCTTT
>TRBJ2-1|.|TRBV29-1
CSVRGGNEQFF
TGCAGCGTTCGGGGCGGGAATGAGCAGTTCTTC
>TRBJ1-2|.|TRBV6-2/TRBV6-3
CASSYSRSLRGYTF
TGTGCCAGCAGTTACTCGAGATCCCTCCGAGGCTACACCTTC
>TRBJ1-2|.|TRBV29-1
CSVEGVPTGGYTF
TGCAGCGTTGAAGGGGTCCCCACTGGCGGCTACACCTTC
>TRBJ2-3|TRBD2|TRBV3-1
CASSRTSGGPTDTQYF
TGTGCCAGCAGCCGAACTAGCGGGGGGCCAACAGATACGCAGTATTTT
>TRBJ2-1|.|TRBV20-1
CSARDGAGVNEQFF
TGCAGTGCTAGAGATGGGGCAGGTGTAAATGAGCAGTTCTTC
>TRBJ2-5|TRBD1|TRBV3-1
CASSRQGMETQYF
TGTGCCAGCAGTCGACAGGGAATGGAGACCCAGTACTTC
>TRBJ2-1|.|TRBV18
CASSPPTEVYNEQFF
TGTGCCAGCTCACCTCCGACAGAAGTCTACAATGAGCAGTTCTTC
>TRBJ2-1|.|TRBV9
CASSGTPYNEQFF
TGTGCCAGCAGCGGCACCCCCTACAATGAGCAGTTCTTC
>TRBJ2-7|.|TRBV6-2/TRBV6-3
CASSRPAAYEQYF
TGTGCCAGCAGTCGTCCGGCGGCCTACGAGCAGTACTTC